A selection of T cell receptor beta chains follows, all from one sample in a study of blood T cell repertoires in COVID-19. Profiling relied on immunoSEQ multiplex PCR, and the TCRdb table lists in-frame clones only, not all of them. The data contain approximately 290,000 clones, 70% to 90% of them singletons. Sequencing was performed on PBMCs or T cells enriched from blood (not recorded which). These receptors originate from a woman in her twenties or thirties who had recovered from COVID-19. CDR3s include the opening cysteine and the closing phenylalanine or tryptophan. D genes are given only for firm matches. Clone sizes are given selectively: once, few, many, or a class where the clone is expanded.

few,TRBV3-1/TRBV3-2,TRBJ2-1,TRBD2,TGTGCCAGCAGCCAAGCGGGGACTAGTAATGAGCAGTTCTTC,CASSQAGTSNEQFF
.,TRBV14,TRBJ2-7,.,TGTGCCAGCAGCCAAGATCGCGGATACGAGCAGTACTTC,CASSQDRGYEQYF
.,TRBV9,TRBJ2-7,TRBD2,TGTGCCAGCAGCGTAGGGGACTACTCCTACGAGCAGTACTTC,CASSVGDYSYEQYF
.,TRBV28,TRBJ2-2,TRBD2,TGTGCCAGCAGTTTAGGAGCTAGCGGGGTGGCCGGGGAGCTGTTTTTT,CASSLGASGVAGELFF
.,TRBV14,TRBJ2-7,TRBD2,TGTGCCAGCAGCCAAATGGGACTAGCGGGAGTCGAGCAGTACTTC,CASSQMGLAGVEQYF
.,TRBV3-1/TRBV3-2,TRBJ1-3,.,TGTGCCAGCAGCCCCAAGCTTGTCTCTGGAAACACCATATATTTT,CASSPKLVSGNTIYF
.,TRBV29-1,TRBJ2-3,TRBD1,TGCAGCGGCCGGACAGGGCTTAGCACAGATACGCAGTATTTT,CSGRTGLSTDTQYF
.,TRBV19,TRBJ1-1,.,TGTGCCAGTAGTATTTCGGGAGGGATCCCCATGAACACTGAAGCTTTCTTT,CASSISGGIPMNTEAFF
.,TRBV7-6,TRBJ1-3,TRBD1,TGTGCCAGCAGCTTAGGGGCCACAGGGGCGGGAAACACCATATATTTT,CASSLGATGAGNTIYF
few,TRBV27,TRBJ1-5,TRBD1,TGTGCCAGCAGTGGGGGGACAGGGGCCAATCAGCCCCAGCATTTT,CASSGGTGANQPQHF